These 7 T cell receptor beta chains share one sample of origin, sequenced in a study of blood T cell repertoires in COVID-19. Libraries were prepared by immunoSEQ multiplex PCR; TCRdb keeps only in-frame clonotypes and omits some of them. Among about 98,000 clones, around nine tenths were seen once, and the ten largest hold about 9.3%. Source material: peripheral blood. The origin of the receptors is a man between 50 and 59 years old with acute or convalescent COVID-19.

The chain is built from TRBV27 and TRBJ1-5; 7 positions match TRBD1. Trimming cost V 4 bases and J 1 base; bases outside gene matches: 7. The V gene's germline CDR1 is MNHEY and CDR2 SMNVEV (reference sequence). The CDR3 has 16 amino acids. CDR3 residues: CASSYGSGGSNQPQHF. For the CDR3, the DNA is TGTGCCAGCAGTTACGGCTCAGGGGGGAGCAATCAGCCCCAGCATTTT.

This rearrangement joins TRBV27 to TRBJ2-7, with TRBD2 matching over 8 bases. The CDR3 length is 16 residues. The J segment lost 6 bases and the V segment lost 5 bases, leaving 15 bases of the junction unmatched. The germline V gene has CDR1 MNHEY and CDR2 SMNVEV (reference sequence). CDR3 nucleotides: TGTGCCAGCAGTCAAGGACTAGCCTTCGCTCCTTCCGAGCAGTACTTC. It encodes CASSQGLAFAPSEQYF.

This clone was detected once. This chain joins TRBV3-1 (or the pseudogene TRBV3-2) and TRBJ1-1; D call uncertain. This CDR3 region has 11 residues. CDR1 is LGHDT and CDR2 is YNNKEL in the germline V gene (reference sequence). Trimming removed 1 base from V and 9 bases from J, with 6 bases in between. The CDR3 reads CASSQAWQAFF. As DNA, the CDR3 is TGTGCCAGCAGCCAAGCCTGGCAAGCTTTCTTT.

The CDR3 DNA follows: TGTGCCAGCAGCCCTCCCTGGTTCGGCGGGAGCGGGGAGACCCAGTACTTC. Its protein product is CASSPPWFGGSGETQYF. This sequence joins TRBV14 and TRBJ2-5; 7 bases are a match to TRBD2. The CDR3 sequence is 17 residues long. After removal of 4 bases from V and 5 bases from J, the junction contained 16 bases not matched to a gene. Per the germline V gene, CDR1 is SGHDN and CDR2 is FVKESK.

This chain links TRBV18 with TRBJ2-1; 8 bases are a match to TRBD2. V trimming: 6 bases; J trimming: 7 bases; junction bases outside the gene matches: 14. This CDR3 comprises 16 residues. Germline V gene lookup returns CDR1 KGHSH and CDR2 LQKENI. The CDR3 DNA follows: TGTGCCAGCTCCCCCGGGGTAGCGGGGTCTTATAATGAGCAGTTCTTC. It is translated as CASSPGVAGSYNEQFF. The full variable domain, rest sourced from reference TRBV18 and TRBJ2-1, is NAGVMQNPRHLVRRRGQEARLRCSPMKGHSHVYWYRQLPEEGLKFMVYLQKENIIDESGMPKERFSAEFPKEGPSILRIQQVVRGDSAAYFCASSPGVAGSYNEQFFGPGTRLTVL.

The chain has TRBV19 and TRBJ1-2; a possible D gene is TRBD1 (6 bases). Trimming removed 7 bases from V and 4 bases from J, with 16 bases in between. This CDR3 is built from 14 residues. The V gene's germline CDR1 is LNHDA and CDR2 SQIVND (reference sequence). CDR3 nucleotide sequence: TGTGCCAGTACTGCGGGGGCGAGGTCCTATGGCTACACCTTC. Amino acid sequence: CASTAGARSYGYTF.

The J gene is TRBJ1-6, the V gene TRBV5-1; 8 nucleotides agree with TRBD1. Germline CDR1 is SGHRS and CDR2 is YFSETQ. V gave up 3 bases and J gave up 2 bases; unmatched junction bases: 4. CDR3 length equals 16 residues. CDR3 nucleotides: TGCGCCAGCAGCTCCAGGGGGCAAGCCTATAATTCACCCCTCCACTTT. Its protein product is CASSSRGQAYNSPLHF.